This T cell receptor (beta chain) came from a study of T cells after yellow fever vaccination (dated by TCRdb to the late 2010s). As for the study more broadly: Libraries from fractions with low cell numbers were prepared with the SMART-Seq v4 Ultra Low Input RNA kit. Blood was collected at multiple timepoints before and after primary and secondary immunization, and bulk PBMC replicates and cell subsets were isolated. Two healthy male donors, one aged 18 to 30 and one aged 30 to 40 years, were included in the cohort. To follow T-cell clones before and after primary and booster YFV17D yellow fever vaccination, bulk TCR alpha and beta repertoires were sequenced over time.

With respect to this clonotype: The antigen it recognizes is unknown. It has no much larger one-base neighbor in the sample; base qualities were not kept.

Relative to germline, V is missing 2 bases and J is missing 1 base, with 5 bases of the junction outside any gene match. CDR1 and CDR2 were assigned from the germline V gene (reference sequence) as DFQATT and SNEGSKA. There are 16 amino acids in the CDR3, from cysteine to phenylalanine inclusive. The kept DNA is CDR3 alone, 48 bases in frame from the first base. Results and caveats for the whole study, not just this receptor: Computational filtering was required because FACS-sorted repertoires could contain abundant contaminating clonotypes from the bulk population. Compared with the primary T-cell response, the secondary T-cell response was faster but weaker, reaching its peak on day 5 rather than on day 15. A small fraction of clonotypes showed up in both the CD4 and CD8 compartments, probably as a result of convergent recombination. After the booster, most of the clones that had expanded following primary vaccination were detected again (approximately 96% of CD4 and more than 85% of CD8), which suggests that memory was broadly maintained. Only two donors were included in the study, so the extent to which the findings can be generalized is limited.

TCR cDNA was synthesized by 5'RACE template switching, which introduced a universal primer site and unique molecular identifiers. cDNA synthesis was primed from both the TCR alpha and TCR beta constant segments. Library amplification involved two PCR steps, and the second step added sample barcodes and sequencing adapters. Sequencing of libraries was done on Illumina HiSeq 2500 (2x100 bp) or NovaSeq (2x150 bp). In the original analysis: MIGEC was used to demultiplex reads and collapse the reads into UMI consensus sequences, and MiXCR was used for V(D)J alignment. Vaccine-responding clonotypes were defined with edgeR using replicate PBMC samples, requiring FDR below 0.01 and a log2 fold change above 5 up to day 15. Each bulk clonotype received a CD4 or CD8 identity based on whether the sequenced CD4 or CD8 repertoire contained that clonotype at higher abundance. The public sequencing data were trimmed at Q25 with fastp and processed into clonotypes with MiXCR by TCRdb, which kept only in-frame beta chains. Each record represents a unique CDR3 protein, reported with the most common genes and DNA among its rows. These V and J calls rely on TCRdb rather than the paper's analysis. This sample comprises about 360,000 distinct CDR3 sequences, 6.2% of them detected only once. The leading ten clones occupy over 12% of the sample.

The label giving this sample's treatment or condition can be read as: live attenuated yellow fever vaccine strain. At each blood-draw timepoint, two biological replicates of bulk PBMCs were obtained. PBMCs were isolated from peripheral blood using a standard Ficoll-Paque protocol. TriZol was used to extract RNA from bulk PBMCs, from CD4 and CD8 fractions, and from dextramer-positive and dextramer-negative fractions. The origin of this receptor is a man aged 25 to 40 who received the YFV17D yellow fever vaccine. The input for sequencing was PBMCs, taken 5 days after the yellow fever booster vaccination. The rearrangement combines TRBV20-1 with TRBJ2-7; 13 central bases correspond to TRBD2. The sequenced DNA is TGCAGTGCTAGAACTAGCGGGAGGGCCCTTTCCTACGAGCAGTACTTC. Its protein reads: CSARTSGRALSYEQYF.